These T cell receptor beta chains were read from a single sample in a study of vaccination effects on CD4 cells after COVID-19. Their antigen targets remain unknown. The protocol was immunoSEQ multiplex PCR, while the TCRdb copy is restricted to in-frame clones and leaves out a portion. The sample yields tens of thousands of clones, roughly 76% seen once. This sample comprised CD4+ T cells from PBMCs cultured with SARS-CoV-2 spike peptides, obtained before COVID-19 vaccination. Source of these receptors: a human donor who received a COVID-19 vaccine. CDR3s include the opening cysteine and the closing phenylalanine or tryptophan. D genes are given only for firm matches. Part of the rows lack a size; the others show once, few, many or a class for expanded clones.

D	V	size	J	DNA	CDR3
.	TRBV2	.	TRBJ1-4	TGTGCCAGCAGCTCCGGGGGAACTAATGAAAAACTGTTTTTT	CASSSGGTNEKLFF
TRBD2	TRBV6-2/TRBV6-3	.	TRBJ2-5	TGTGCCAGCAGTCCACCCCGACTAGCGGGGGGGGAGACCCAGTACTTC	CASSPPRLAGGETQYF
.	TRBV4-2	.	TRBJ2-1	TGTGCCTCCTCAAACGGGGCCGCCGGGTACAATGAGCAGTTCTTC	CASSNGAAGYNEQFF
TRBD2	TRBV4-2	few	TRBJ2-3	TGTGCCAGCAGCCAAGGGGCCAGCGGGAGGGATACGCAGTATTTT	CASSQGASGRDTQYF
.	TRBV4-1	.	TRBJ1-2	TGCGCCAGCAGCCAAGATACAATACCACTGGTAGACTATGGCTACACCTTC	CASSQDTIPLVDYGYTF
.	TRBV10-3	.	TRBJ2-7	TGTGCCATCAGTGAGGACGGCCTAAAGGGTTACGAGCAGTACTTC	CAISEDGLKGYEQYF
TRBD2	TRBV4-1	.	TRBJ2-2	TGCGCCAGCAGCCAAGCCGGGGGAGGGGCCAACACCGGGGAGCTGTTTTTT	CASSQAGGGANTGELFF
TRBD2	TRBV5-1	.	TRBJ2-1	TGCGCCAGCAGCTTCTTGACCCTGACTAGCGGGCTTTACAATGAGCAGTTCTTC	CASSFLTLTSGLYNEQFF
TRBD2	TRBV7-6	.	TRBJ2-1	TGTGCCAGCAGGGGAACTAGCGGAAAAGGGGGGAATGAGCAGTTCTTC	CASRGTSGKGGNEQFF
.	TRBV7-2	.	TRBJ2-1	TGTGCCAGCAACTTAAACTTTTACAATGAGCAGTTCTTC	CASNLNFYNEQFF
.	TRBV28	few	TRBJ1-3	TGTGCCAGCACCACGGGTACAGGTTTCTCTGGAAACACCATATATTTT	CASTTGTGFSGNTIYF
.	TRBV30	once	TRBJ2-7	TGTGCCTCCGAACAGGGCCCAACTATGGGGGTTTACTTC	CASEQGPTMGVYF
TRBD1	TRBV3-1/TRBV3-2	medium-sized	TRBJ2-6	TGTGCCAGCAGCCAAGATCTGGGGACAGGGGTCTCTGGGGCCAACGTCCTGACTTTC	CASSQDLGTGVSGANVLTF
TRBD1	TRBV5-1	.	TRBJ1-2	TGCGCCAGCAGCTTGGGACCGACAGGGGGTACGTCGGGAAATGGCTACACCTTC	CASSLGPTGGTSGNGYTF
.	TRBV9	.	TRBJ2-6	TGTGCCAGCAGCGTCGGAGTCGCTGGGGCCAACGTCCTGACTTTC	CASSVGVAGANVLTF
TRBD2	TRBV27	.	TRBJ2-5	TGTGCCAGCAGTTTCCTTCCCCCGGGTAGCGGGGGGGCCGGTGGGTCCCAGTACTTC	CASSFLPPGSGGAGGSQYF
.	TRBV30	once	TRBJ2-2	TGTGCCTGGAGTGGATTAGCCCACACCGGGGAGCTGTTTTTT	CAWSGLAHTGELFF
.	TRBV29-1	few	TRBJ1-2	TGCAGCGCCCAAGGCAGCCTGGAATCCAACTATGGCTACACCTTC	CSAQGSLESNYGYTF
.	TRBV4-2	few	TRBJ2-2	TGTGCCAGCAGCCAAGAACGTAACAAAGGCGGGGAGCTGTTTTTT	CASSQERNKGGELFF
.	TRBV18	.	TRBJ1-3	TGTGCCAGCTCACCACCGAGACAGGTTTCTCGGGCTGGAAACACCATATATTTT	CASSPPRQVSRAGNTIYF
.	TRBV5-4	.	TRBJ1-2	TGTGCCAGCAGCCCCGCGGGGGGAGCTAACTATGGCTACACCTTC	CASSPAGGANYGYTF
.	TRBV9	.	TRBJ2-1	TGTGCCAGCAACAATCTTTGGAATGAGCAGTTCTTC	CASNNLWNEQFF
.	TRBV2	.	TRBJ2-7	TGTGCCAGCAGTCAAGAGCTCGGCGAGCAGTACTTC	CASSQELGEQYF
TRBD1	TRBV3-1/TRBV3-2	.	TRBJ2-2	TGTGCCAGCAGCAAGACCAGGGGGCGAGGCACCGGGGAGCTGTTTTTT	CASSKTRGRGTGELFF
.	TRBV7-2	.	TRBJ2-7	TGTGCCAGCAGCTCGTCAAGCGTATACGAGCAGTACTTC	CASSSSSVYEQYF
TRBD2	TRBV5-1	few	TRBJ2-7	TGCGCCAGCAGTCGCGGACTAGCGGGGGCCCTCTACGAGCAGTACTTC	CASSRGLAGALYEQYF
.	TRBV11-3	.	TRBJ2-1	TGTGCCAGCAGCTTGGGCAGAACTTACAATGAGCAGTTCTTC	CASSLGRTYNEQFF
.	TRBV2	.	TRBJ2-7	TGTGCCAGCAGTGAAGTCACAGGGAGCTCCTACGAGCAGTACTTC	CASSEVTGSSYEQYF
TRBD2	TRBV5-1	.	TRBJ2-1	TGCGCCAGCAGCTTGGGGACTAGCGGTTACAATGAGCAGTTCTTC	CASSLGTSGYNEQFF
TRBD1	TRBV18	.	TRBJ1-5	TGTGCCAGCTCTCTAGGGGGCGATCAGCCCCAGCATTTT	CASSLGGDQPQHF
.	TRBV9	once	TRBJ1-1	TGTGCCAGCAGCGTAGAGGTGGGGGACACTGAAGCTTTCTTT	CASSVEVGDTEAFF
.	TRBV19	.	TRBJ2-3	TGTGCCAGTAGTCCGCATGTGGGGGGAGATACGCAGTATTTT	CASSPHVGGDTQYF
.	TRBV11-2	.	TRBJ1-1	TGTGCCAGCAGCTTAGATCGGTGGGGCACTGAAGCTTTCTTT	CASSLDRWGTEAFF
.	TRBV7-8	.	TRBJ1-6	TGTGCCAGCAGCTTAGCGGGACGGGCGAGCTCCTATAATTCACCCCTCCACTTT	CASSLAGRASSYNSPLHF
.	TRBV6-5	.	TRBJ2-1	TGTGCCAGCACCCAGGCAAACAATGAGCAGTTCTTC	CASTQANNEQFF
.	TRBV2	.	TRBJ2-7	TGTGCCAGCAGCGCGGTAGCCTTTTCCTACGAGCAGTACTTC	CASSAVAFSYEQYF
TRBD1	TRBV6-6	.	TRBJ1-5	TGTGCCAGCAGTCTGGACAGGGTAGGGGGGCAGCCCCAGCATTTT	CASSLDRVGGQPQHF
.	TRBV12-3/TRBV12-4	.	TRBJ1-1	TGTGCCAGCAGACCGACCAACCTCATCGACTTGCTCTTT	CASRPTNLIDLLF